This TCR beta chain was sequenced during a study of CD8+ T cells in alopecia areata. This clone was seen a handful of times. CDR1 SGHTA and CDR2 FQGNSA come from the germline V gene. This CDR3 comprises 13 residues. Germline trimming cut 4 bases from V and 2 bases from J; bases unmatched to any gene: 1. Treatment denoted: oral pan-JAK inhibitor, 5-10 mg twice daily. Reverse transcription of extracted RNA yielded cDNA, which provided the sequencing template. Profiling relied on immunoSEQ multiplex PCR, and the TCRdb table lists in-frame clones only, not all of them. The repertoire includes roughly 64,000 clones, 46% of them detected once, and around 21% sits in the top ten.

The sequence came from a human donor with alopecia areata. Source: CD8+ T cells sorted from blood, taken around week 37, from a patient treated with tofacitinib. V is TRBV7-2 and J is TRBJ2-7, with 8 bases that match TRBD1. CDR3 sequence: CASSWGQAYEQYF. The DNA for the CDR3 is TGTGCCAGCAGCTGGGGACAGGCCTACGAGCAGTACTTC. The variable domain in full, with the rest retrieved from reference TRBV7-2 and TRBJ2-7, is GAGVSQSPSNKVTEKGKDVELRCDPISGHTALYWYRQSLGQGLEFLIYFQGNSAPDKSGLPSDRFSAERTGGSVSTLTIQRTQQEDSAVYLCASSWGQAYEQYFGPGTRLTVT.